Below, 27 T cell receptor beta chains from the same sample are listed, as sequenced in a study of T cell responses to AZD1222 COVID-19 vaccine. The table came from immunoSEQ multiplex PCR; TCRdb's copy has only in-frame clones and leaves some out. The sample lists around 170,000 clones; about nine tenths were seen once. Here the sequenced sample was peripheral blood, taken on day 0 of AZD1222 vaccination. These receptors all come from an adult in good health.

V and J are TRBV5-1 and TRBJ1-4, with 7 bases lining up with TRBD1. Germline-derived CDR1 and CDR2 are SGHRS and YFSETQ. Unmatched junction bases numbered 8, after V lost 4 bases and J lost 5 bases. The CDR3 sequence is 15 residues long. The DNA for the CDR3 is TGCGCCAGCAGCGCGCCCGGGACAGCGAATGAAAAACTGTTTTTT. Protein product: CASSAPGTANEKLFF.

The chain uses TRBV15 and TRBJ2-3; 8 nucleotides agree with TRBD2. V gave up 1 base and J gave up 0 bases; unmatched junction bases: 6. The CDR3 covers 17 residues. Germline V gene sequence: CDR1 LNHNV, CDR2 YYDKDF (reference sequence). The CDR3 sequence: CATSRVGLAYSTDTQYF. Written as DNA, the CDR3 is TGTGCCACCAGCAGAGTCGGACTAGCCTACAGCACAGATACGCAGTATTTT.

This chain connects TRBV28 to TRBJ2-1; D might be TRBD1 or TRBD2, each matching 8 bases. This CDR3 comprises 18 residues. The germline V and J ends were trimmed by 4 bases and 3 bases, with 22 bases remaining between them. In germline, CDR1 is MDHEN, CDR2 SYDVKM. Written as DNA, the CDR3 is TGTGCCAGCAGTTCGGACAGGGAAGGGAGCGGGGGCTACAATGAGCAGTTCTTC. Encoded protein: CASSSDREGSGGYNEQFF.

DNA of the CDR3: TGCGCCAGCAGCCAATTAACACAGGGTAGGGTCTACGAGCAGTACTTC. Amino acids: CASSQLTQGRVYEQYF. The chain combines TRBV4-3 with TRBJ2-7; TRBD1 is a possible D gene (6 bases). This CDR3 is 16 amino acids long. Germline lookup yields CDR1 LGHNA and CDR2 YSLEER. Deletions cut 2 bases from V and 3 bases from J, with 17 bases between.

The V call is TRBV12-3 or TRBV12-4, the J call TRBJ1-5, with a possible D match to TRBD1 (5 bases). Deletions cut 7 bases from V and 6 bases from J, with 13 bases between. The CDR3 loop spans 13 amino acids. CDR3 nucleotides: TGTGCCAGCAACACCTATGGGGCTCAGCCCCAGCATTTT. Its protein is CASNTYGAQPQHF.

This clone has more than one count but fewer than ten. The J gene is TRBJ2-5, the V gene TRBV6-2 or TRBV6-3; the D is unclear. Germline V gene lookup returns CDR1 MNHEY and CDR2 SVGEGT. This CDR3 has 15 residues. Between the trimmed V and J ends, which lost 2 bases and 4 bases, there was a span of 14 bases. CDR3 residues: CASSYGMEGGETQYF. The DNA for the CDR3 is TGTGCCAGCAGTTACGGCATGGAAGGTGGAGAGACCCAGTACTTC.

V gene TRBV24-1 combines with J gene TRBJ2-1; a weak D match, TRBD1 (7 bases). Trimming took off 3 bases at V and 8 bases at J, with 16 bases between the two ends. CDR1 and CDR2 (germline): KGHDR, SFDVKD. The CDR3 spans 15 residues. The CDR3 bases are TGTGCCACCAGTGATCCGACAGGGACTGGGGATGAGCAGTTCTTC. Protein sequence: CATSDPTGTGDEQFF.

The chain combines TRBV28 with TRBJ1-2; possibly TRBD1 for D (5 bases). Trimming took off 11 bases at V and 3 bases at J, with 13 bases between the two ends. CDR1 is MDHEN, CDR2 SYDVKM, per germline. The CDR3 extends over 12 amino acids. The DNA of the CDR3 is TGTGCCTCGGAGGGACGAGACTATGGCTACACCTTC. Its translation is CASEGRDYGYTF.

The CDR3 region is CASSFGAANTEAFF. In nucleotides, the CDR3 is TGTGCCAGCAGCTTTGGTGCGGCGAACACTGAAGCTTTCTTT. This chain uses TRBV7-9 with TRBJ1-1; D not certain. Trimming took 3 bases from V and 1 from J, leaving 9 bases between them. Germline lookup yields CDR1 SEHNR and CDR2 FQNEAQ (reference sequence). This CDR3 spans 14 amino acids.

V is TRBV5-1 and J is TRBJ1-1, with TRBD1 matching 8 bases. This CDR3 spans 16 amino acids. Trimming removed 3 bases from V and 4 bases from J; junction bases left unmatched: 11. Germline V gene data show CDR1 as SGHRS and CDR2 as YFSETQ. CDR3 amino acids: CASSSGTTGVGTEAFF. CDR3 sequence (DNA): TGCGCCAGCAGCTCCGGAACGACAGGGGTGGGCACTGAAGCTTTCTTT.

The gene calls are TRBV6-5 and TRBJ2-2, with D unclear. The length of the CDR3 is 15 residues. V shed 4 bases and J shed 5 bases, with 14 bases lying between them. Germline CDR1 reads MNHEY; CDR2 reads SVGAGI. CDR3 region: CASSSSPSRTGELFF. CDR3 nucleotide sequence: TGTGCCAGCAGTTCATCCCCGAGTCGGACCGGGGAGCTGTTTTTT.

This clone appeared a few times. The chain carries TRBV14 and TRBJ2-3, with 8 bases fitting TRBD1. Unmatched junction bases numbered 7, after V lost 2 bases and J lost 3 bases. In germline, CDR1 is SGHDN, CDR2 FVKESK. The CDR3 totals 16 residues. CDR3 DNA sequence: TGTGCCAGCAGCCAACCCAGGGGGCCTGAGACAGATACGCAGTATTTT. It encodes CASSQPRGPETDTQYF.

This rearrangement joins TRBV7-8 to TRBJ1-5; no definite D call. This CDR3 has 17 residues. Trimming took 0 bases from V and 0 from J, leaving 12 bases between them. The germline CDR1 and CDR2 sequences are SGHVS and FQNEAQ. The CDR3 nucleotides are TGTGCCAGCAGCTTAGCGCCGACACAAAATAGCAATCAGCCCCAGCATTTT. Its translation: CASSLAPTQNSNQPQHF.

V is TRBV9 and J is TRBJ2-2, with D unresolved. The CDR3 runs to 16 residues. CDR1 and CDR2 from the germline V gene are SGDLS and YYNGEE. With 0 bases removed from V and 0 bases from J, the gap between germline ends came to 9 bases. The CDR3 region has the DNA TGTGCCAGCAGCGTAGGGGCCGATCCGAACACCGGGGAGCTGTTTTTT. This encodes CASSVGADPNTGELFF.

The chain combines TRBV4-1 with TRBJ1-3, with D unclear. CDR3 size: 16 residues. The V end lost 1 base, the J end lost 0 bases, and 10 bases lay between the germline ends. Per germline, CDR1 MGHRA and CDR2 YSYEKL. CDR3 region: CASSQGAVNSGNTIYF. CDR3 coding DNA: TGCGCCAGCAGCCAAGGGGCAGTCAACTCTGGAAACACCATATATTTT.

The chain is built from TRBV11-2 and TRBJ2-3; perhaps D is TRBD1 or TRBD2 (5 bases each). The CDR3 loop spans 15 amino acids. Between the trimmed V and J ends, which lost 2 bases and 0 bases, there was a span of 9 bases. In germline, CDR1 is SGHAT, CDR2 FQNNGV. CDR3 coding DNA: TGTGCCAGCAGCTTAAGGGGACGGAGCACAGATACGCAGTATTTT. As protein: CASSLRGRSTDTQYF.

This clone came up once. V usage is TRBV2 and J usage is TRBJ2-7; 9 nucleotides align to TRBD2. The CDR3 is 16 amino acids. V lost 1 base and J lost 0; bases outside the gene matches: 4. Germline CDR1 is SNHLY and CDR2 is FYNNEI. DNA for the CDR3: TGTGCCAGCAGTGAAGGGCTAGCGGGGATCTCCTACGAGCAGTACTTC. Its protein product is CASSEGLAGISYEQYF.

This chain joins TRBV7-8 and TRBJ1-1, with D possibly TRBD1 on 6 matching bases. CDR3 length equals 17 residues. V dropped 4 bases and J dropped 6 bases, with 24 bases sitting between them. Germline CDR1 is SGHVS and CDR2 is FQNEAQ. The CDR3 region has the DNA TGTGCCAGCAGCTGGGACAAGAACCAGGTACGGGTCGCTGAAGCTTTCTTT. Protein: CASSWDKNQVRVAEAFF.

Only one count was recorded for this clone. This chain joins TRBV7-2 and TRBJ2-3; 8 bases map to TRBD2. V was clipped by 0 bases and J by 2 bases; unmatched bases: 4. Germline-derived CDR1 and CDR2 are SGHTA and FQGNSA. This CDR3 comprises 16 residues. CDR3 DNA sequence: TGTGCCAGCAGCTTAGCTGTAGCGGGGACCACAGATACGCAGTATTTT. Its translation is CASSLAVAGTTDTQYF.

This chain uses TRBV5-1 with TRBJ1-3; the D is unclear. The CDR3 has 14 residues. Per germline, CDR1 SGHRS and CDR2 YFSETQ. V was shortened by 7 bases and J by 0 bases, with 11 bases between the two germline ends. The CDR3 DNA sequence: TGCGCCAGCCGAGGCACCTCCTCTGGAAACACCATATATTTT. It encodes CASRGTSSGNTIYF.

V and J are TRBV7-2 and TRBJ1-2, with 7 bases lining up with TRBD1. V gave up 6 bases and J gave up 5 bases; unmatched junction bases: 3. Germline V lookup: CDR1 SGHTA, CDR2 FQGNSA. This CDR3 is 12 amino acids long. The CDR3 coding sequence is TGTGCCAGCAGGCGGACAGGTTATGGCTACACCTTC. It translates to CASRRTGYGYTF.

This chain uses TRBV18 with TRBJ1-1; D might be TRBD1 (6 bases). CDR3 length: 14 residues. CDR1 and CDR2 from the germline V gene are KGHSH and LQKENI. The V end lost 6 bases, the J end lost 1 base, and 12 bases lay between the germline ends. Here the CDR3 DNA reads TGTGCCAGCTCCCCTGGACAGCCGAACACTGAAGCTTTCTTT. Translated, it gives CASSPGQPNTEAFF.

The chain uses TRBV28 and TRBJ1-3; a weak D match, TRBD1 (5 bases). Germline values: CDR1 MDHEN, CDR2 SYDVKM. Trimming pared 4 bases from V and 0 bases from J, leaving 19 bases between. The CDR3 runs 18 residues. The CDR3 loop reads CASSSPTGLIFSGNTIYF. The CDR3 DNA reads TGTGCCAGCAGTTCCCCCACGGGACTCATCTTCTCTGGAAACACCATATATTTT. Based on the CDR3 plus reference TRBV28 and TRBJ1-3, the full variable domain is DVKVTQSSRYLVKRTGEKVFLECVQDMDHENMFWYRQDPGLGLRLIYFSYDVKMKEKGDIPEGYSVSREKKERFSLILESASTNQTSMYLCASSSPTGLIFSGNTIYFGEGSWLTVV.

This clone was seen a single time. The J gene is TRBJ2-5, the V gene TRBV27, with D perhaps TRBD2 (5 bases). Looked up from germline, CDR1 is MNHEY and CDR2 is SMNVEV (reference sequence). Trimming pared 6 bases from V and 5 bases from J, leaving 10 bases between. The CDR3 is 12 residues long. In DNA, the CDR3 is TGTGCCAGCAGGTCCCCGGGGGAGACCCAGTACTTC. Protein sequence: CASRSPGETQYF.

This clone was detected a few times. The chain carries TRBV27 and TRBJ1-4; D is possibly TRBD1 (5 bases). The CDR3 is 16 amino acids. With 1 base removed from V and 0 bases from J, the gap between germline ends came to 9 bases. CDR1 and CDR2 (germline): MNHEY, SMNVEV (reference sequence). CDR3 in DNA: TGTGCCAGCAGTTTATTCCCAGGGTCAACTAATGAAAAACTGTTTTTT. It codes for CASSLFPGSTNEKLFF. The variable domain in full, with the rest retrieved from reference TRBV27 and TRBJ1-4, is EAQVTQNPRYLITVTGKKLTVTCSQNMNHEYMSWYRQDPGLGLRQIYYSMNVEVTDKGDVPEGYKVSRKEKRNFPLILESPSPNQTSLYFCASSLFPGSTNEKLFFGSGTQLSVL.

This CDR3 is CATSRRTPSIYEQYF. The CDR3 bases are TGTGCCACCAGCAGAAGGACACCTAGCATCTACGAGCAGTACTTC. The V call is TRBV15, the J call TRBJ2-7, with D perhaps TRBD1 or TRBD2 (5 bases each). V dropped 2 bases and J dropped 3 bases, with 14 bases sitting between them. Germline V lookup: CDR1 LNHNV, CDR2 YYDKDF (reference sequence). The CDR3 is 15 residues long.

This rearrangement joins TRBV7-9 to TRBJ2-7, with D unresolved. The germline gives CDR1 SEHNR, CDR2 FQNEAQ (reference sequence). The CDR3 sequence is 15 residues long. The V and J ends lost 1 base and 2 bases respectively, with 12 bases between them. The CDR3 sequence: CASSLVDGPTYEQYF. DNA of the CDR3: TGTGCCAGCAGCTTAGTAGACGGACCCACCTACGAGCAGTACTTC.